Shown below are 15 T cell receptor beta chains from a single sample sequenced in a study of blood T cell repertoires in COVID-19. Data came from immunoSEQ multiplex PCR; TCRdb stores just in-frame clones and leaves some out. The sample holds 400,000 or so clones, approximately 86% seen once. Sequencing was carried out using PBMCs or T cells enriched from blood (not recorded which). These receptors were taken from a middle-aged woman with acute COVID-19.

The rearrangement joins TRBV6-5 to TRBJ1-1; D is ambiguous. Germline V lookup: CDR1 MNHEY, CDR2 SVGAGI. Trimming removed 5 bases at V and 8 bases at J, with 15 bases between. This CDR3 contains 13 residues. The CDR3 is CASSITTNSEAFF. The CDR3 coding sequence is TGTGCCAGCAGTATAACGACAAACTCCGAAGCTTTCTTT.

The genes are TRBV19 and TRBJ1-1; D is ambiguous. Germline assignment: CDR1 LNHDA and CDR2 SQIVND (reference sequence). The CDR3 is 16 amino acids. The V end lost 3 bases, the J end lost 6 bases, and 20 bases lay between the germline ends. In DNA, the CDR3 is TGTGCCAGTAGTATTAGGTCAGGAAGCGGGAGCGCTGAAGCTTTCTTT. Its protein is CASSIRSGSGSAEAFF.

V gene TRBV27 combines with J gene TRBJ2-2; the match to TRBD2 covers 7 bases. The V gene's germline CDR1 is MNHEY and CDR2 SMNVEV (reference sequence). V lost 4 bases to trimming and J lost 4 bases; unmatched junction nucleotides: 6. The CDR3 length is 15 residues. CDR3 bases: TGTGCCAGCAGTTCCCTCGGGGGGTTCACCGGGGAGCTGTTTTTT. It codes for CASSSLGGFTGELFF.

The rearrangement uses TRBV3-1 (or the pseudogene TRBV3-2) and TRBJ1-1, with 12 positions matching TRBD1. Germline V gives CDR1 LGHDT, CDR2 YNNKEL (reference sequence). This CDR3 is built from 15 residues. V lost 1 base to trimming and J lost 10 bases; unmatched junction nucleotides: 7. CDR3 sequence reads: CASSQGGTGGFGAFF. In nucleotides, the CDR3 is TGTGCCAGCAGCCAAGGTGGGACAGGGGGCTTCGGAGCTTTCTTT.

V is TRBV6-5 and J is TRBJ1-6, with D possibly TRBD1 on 5 matching bases. The germline V gene has CDR1 MNHEY and CDR2 SVGAGI. V lost 2 bases and J lost 5, with 7 bases in between. The CDR3 loop spans 14 amino acids. The CDR3 DNA sequence: TGTGCCAGCAGTTACGGGGCCAATAATTCACCCCTCCACTTT. Translated, it gives CASSYGANNSPLHF.

This sequence joins TRBV5-1 and TRBJ2-7, with a possible D match to TRBD2 (6 bases). Trimming pared 0 bases from V and 6 bases from J, leaving 13 bases between. CDR3 length: 14 amino acids. Germline V gene lookup returns CDR1 SGHRS and CDR2 YFSETQ. In DNA, the CDR3 is TGCGCCAGCAGCTTGGCCCTAGGAGGGGCCGAGCAGTACTTC. Its protein is CASSLALGGAEQYF.

The chain joins TRBV11-2 to TRBJ1-3; D gene ambiguous. This CDR3 is 16 amino acids long. Germline CDR1 SGHAT, CDR2 FQNNGV. V lost 2 bases and J 2 bases, leaving 13 bases between the germline ends. The CDR3 region has the DNA TGTGCCAGCAGCTTATGGAGTCCGGAGCCTGGAAACACCATATATTTT. It is translated as CASSLWSPEPGNTIYF.

This clone was detected once. The chain uses TRBV9 and TRBJ2-5; possibly TRBD2 for D (6 bases). This CDR3 comprises 15 residues. Germline lookup yields CDR1 SGDLS and CDR2 YYNGEE. Trimming shortened V by 5 bases and J by 2 bases, and 16 bases separated the two germline ends. The CDR3 sequence is CASSVGLAIQETQYF. The CDR3 nucleotides are TGTGCCAGCAGTGTCGGCCTAGCGATACAAGAGACCCAGTACTTC.

The chain carries TRBV9 and TRBJ2-5; TRBD1 agrees at 12 bases. J gave up 5 bases and V 4 bases, and 6 bases lay outside the gene matches. Germline-derived CDR1 and CDR2 are SGDLS and YYNGEE. CDR3 size: 15 residues. CDR3 sequence (DNA): TGTGCCAGCAGCCCGGGACAGGGGGCTTTCGAGACCCAGTACTTC. The encoded protein is CASSPGQGAFETQYF. Using reference TRBV9 and TRBJ2-5 for the parts outside the CDR3, the full variable domain is DSGVTQTPKHLITATGQRVTLRCSPRSGDLSVYWYQQSLDQGLQFLIQYYNGEERAKGNILERFSAQQFPDLHSELNLSSLELGDSALYFCASSPGQGAFETQYFGPGTRLLVL.

The CDR3 DNA sequence: TGTGCCAGCAGTACTAGAACAGAGGACTATGGCTACACCTTC. Translation gives CASSTRTEDYGYTF. J is TRBJ1-2 and V is TRBV6-5; unclear D gene. V lost 5 bases and J 3 bases, leaving 13 bases between the germline ends. The CDR3 contains 14 residues. The germline CDR1 and CDR2 sequences are MNHEY and SVGAGI.

This clone was observed once. The chain links TRBV24-1 to TRBJ2-4; 7 bases are shared with TRBD2. The CDR3 length is 17 residues. From germline, CDR1 is KGHDR and CDR2 SFDVKD. After removal of 6 bases from V and 0 bases from J, the junction contained 10 bases not matched to a gene. DNA for the CDR3: TGTGCCACCAGTCCCCCCCAGCGGGGAGTAGCCAAAAACATTCAGTACTTC. Protein sequence: CATSPPQRGVAKNIQYF.

This clone was found once. The J gene is TRBJ1-4, the V gene TRBV3-1 (or the pseudogene TRBV3-2), with D tentatively TRBD1 (6 bases). Deletions cut 1 base from V and 8 bases from J, with 11 bases between. CDR3 length: 14 amino acids. The germline V gene encodes CDR1 LGHDT and CDR2 YNNKEL (reference sequence). The CDR3 coding sequence is TGTGCCAGCAGCCAAGGACAGGCGAAGGAAAAACTGTTTTTT. Its protein product is CASSQGQAKEKLFF.

V is TRBV5-1 and J is TRBJ1-2; maybe TRBD1 (6 bases). The germline V gene encodes CDR1 SGHRS and CDR2 YFSETQ. Trimming took off 5 bases at V and 1 base at J, with 6 bases between the two ends. The CDR3 consists of 12 residues. CDR3 protein: CASRGGNYGYTF. CDR3 nucleotide sequence: TGCGCCAGCAGAGGGGGTAACTATGGCTACACCTTC.

The chain recombines TRBV24-1 with TRBJ2-5, with a weak D call TRBD2 (6 bases). Per the germline V gene, CDR1 is KGHDR and CDR2 is SFDVKD. The CDR3 is 14 amino acids. V gave up 4 bases and J gave up 2 bases, with 10 bases separating them. The CDR3 sequence: CATSDSGTQETQYF. CDR3 sequence (DNA): TGTGCCACCAGTGACTCCGGGACTCAAGAGACCCAGTACTTC.

This clone came up once. The chain has TRBV19 and TRBJ1-1; TRBD1 is a possible D gene (5 bases). V lost 6 bases and J 8 bases, leaving 16 bases between the germline ends. CDR1 is LNHDA, CDR2 SQIVND, per germline (reference sequence). The CDR3 is 13 amino acids. This CDR3 reads CASRGRRGSEAFF. In nucleotides, the CDR3 is TGTGCCAGTAGGGGGAGGAGGGGTTCAGAAGCTTTCTTT.